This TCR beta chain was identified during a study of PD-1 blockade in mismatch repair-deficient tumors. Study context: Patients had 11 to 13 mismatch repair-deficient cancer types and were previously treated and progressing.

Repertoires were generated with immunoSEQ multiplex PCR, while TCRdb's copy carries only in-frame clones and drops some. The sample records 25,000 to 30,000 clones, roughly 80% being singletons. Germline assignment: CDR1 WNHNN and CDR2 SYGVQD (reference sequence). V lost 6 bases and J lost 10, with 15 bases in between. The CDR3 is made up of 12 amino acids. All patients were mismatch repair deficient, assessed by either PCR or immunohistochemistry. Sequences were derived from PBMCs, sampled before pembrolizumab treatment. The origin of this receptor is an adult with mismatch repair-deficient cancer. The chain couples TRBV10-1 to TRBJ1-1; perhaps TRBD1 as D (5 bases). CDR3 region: CASSKQGIGAFF. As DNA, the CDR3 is TGCGCCAGCAGCAAGCAGGGTATCGGAGCTTTCTTT.